What follows are 10 T cell receptor beta chains derived from one specimen sequenced in a study of CXCR3-negative and CXCR3-positive naive CD8 T cells. No cognate antigen is known for these TCRs. Findings of the study overall: A higher hydrophobicity marked the TRB CDR3s of CXCR3-positive naive cells versus CXCR3-negative naive cells.

In preparing the TRB cDNA libraries, 5' RACE with UMI labels was used. TCRdb derives one entry per CDR3 protein from the 5' RACE reads, leaving out DNA. In all, the sample yields 75,000 to 90,000 distinct CDR3 sequences. The sequenced sample consisted of naive CXCR3+ CD8+ T cells from blood. The subset is: CD45RO-CCR7+CD27+CD95- naive CD8+ T cells expressing CXCR3 (TNR3+). All receptors derive from a human donor in good health. Some clones in this sample may be carry-over from other donors' samples.

This chain uses TRBV6-6 with TRBJ2-2; the D call from TCRdb, TRBD2, cannot be confirmed without DNA. This CDR3 spans 15 amino acids. Germline-derived CDR1 and CDR2 are MNHNY and SVGAGI (reference sequence). CDR3 sequence: CASSYSKPLAGELFF.

CDR3 loop: CASSTRSQGNGETQYF. This chain connects TRBV7-9 to TRBJ2-5; there is no DNA to check the TCRdb D call of TRBD1. The CDR3 consists of 16 residues. Per germline, CDR1 SEHNR and CDR2 FQNEAQ (reference sequence).

The chain couples TRBV6-6 to TRBJ2-7; TCRdb names TRBD1, which stays unverified in the absence of DNA. Germline loops: CDR1 MNHNY, CDR2 SVGAGI (reference sequence). This CDR3 has 14 residues. The CDR3 spells CASTTLAGQGEQYF.

The chain links TRBV28 to TRBJ1-1. CDR3 length equals 11 residues. Germline V gene sequence: CDR1 MDHEN, CDR2 SYDVKM. The CDR3 sequence is CASSLPDEAFF. Supplemented by reference TRBV28 and TRBJ1-1, the full variable domain reads DVKVTQSSRYLVKRTGEKVFLECVQDMDHENMFWYRQDPGLGLRLIYFSYDVKMKEKGDIPEGYSVSREKKERFSLILESASTNQTSMYLCASSLPDEAFFGQGTRLTVV.

The rearrangement joins TRBV7-8 to TRBJ1-2. This CDR3 spans 14 amino acids. Germline V lookup: CDR1 SGHVS, CDR2 FQNEAQ. The CDR3 loop is CASSLDVGGYGYTF. Full variable domain (rest looked up from reference TRBV7-8 and TRBJ1-2): GAGVSQSPRYKVAKRGQDVALRCDPISGHVSLFWYQQALGQGPEFLTYFQNEAQLDKSGLPSDRFFAERPEGSVSTLKIQRTQQEDSAVYLCASSLDVGGYGYTFGSGTRLTVV.

This clonotype ranks as medium-sized (0.01 to 0.1%) in terms of frequency. The chain uses TRBV29-1 and TRBJ2-5. The CDR3 covers 14 residues. Germline V gene lookup returns CDR1 SQVTM and CDR2 ANQGSEA. Here the CDR3 reads CSVEDGDSQETQYF.

The gene calls are TRBV4-3 and TRBJ2-1; the D call from TCRdb, TRBD1, cannot be confirmed without DNA. Germline CDR1 is LGHNA and CDR2 is YSLEER. The CDR3 totals 14 residues. This chain's CDR3 is CASSQDTGSYEQFF.

The V and J genes are TRBV7-9 and TRBJ1-4. CDR3 length equals 15 residues. Germline-derived CDR1 and CDR2 are SEHNR and FQNEAQ (reference sequence). The CDR3 loop is CASSRSNGDDEKLFF. Using reference TRBV7-9 and TRBJ1-4 for the parts outside the CDR3, the full variable domain is DTGVSQNPRHKITKRGQNVTFRCDPISEHNRLYWYRQTLGQGPEFLTYFQNEAQLEKSRLLSDRFSAERPKGSFSTLEIQRTEQGDSAMYLCASSRSNGDDEKLFFGSGTQLSVL.

The chain is built from TRBV15 and TRBJ2-7. The CDR3 has 14 residues. The germline CDR1 and CDR2 sequences are LNHNV and YYDKDF (reference sequence). CDR3 residues: CATSRVLGTYEQYF.

This sequence joins TRBV2 and TRBJ2-3; TCRdb designates TRBD2, a call that cannot be tested without DNA. Germline V lookup: CDR1 SNHLY, CDR2 FYNNEI. CDR3 size: 16 residues. The CDR3 loop is CASSEGLAVVTDTQYF.